The rows below give T cell receptor beta chains drawn from one sample of a study of cytomegalovirus exposure and HLA in healthy donors. The table came from immunoSEQ multiplex PCR; TCRdb's copy has only in-frame clones and leaves some out. The profile covers 150,000 to 200,000 clones, with around 84% appearing a single time and around 1.2% taken by the ten largest. Material for sequencing was PBMCs. Receptors originate from a girl aged 2-10 years in good health and CMV-seropositive. CDR3s include the opening cysteine and the closing phenylalanine or tryptophan. D genes are given only for firm matches. The size field is filled for only some rows; it gives once, few, many or a size class.

size	V	D	J	CDR3	DNA
-	TRBV9	TRBD2	TRBJ2-5	CASSSGVGLVKTQYF	TGTGCCAGCAGTTCCGGTGTGGGACTAGTAAAGACCCAGTACTTC
once	TRBV6-4	TRBD2	TRBJ2-2	CASELAGAQNTGELFF	TGTGCCAGCGAATTAGCGGGAGCCCAGAACACCGGGGAGCTGTTTTTT
-	TRBV28	TRBD1	TRBJ1-2	CASKDRGRNYGYTF	TGTGCCAGTAAAGACAGGGGACGTAACTATGGCTACACCTTC
once	TRBV28	-	TRBJ1-4	CASSFAAGTQRSTNEKLFF	TGTGCCAGCAGTTTTGCCGCCGGGACACAGCGATCCACTAATGAAAAACTGTTTTTT
-	TRBV11-3	-	TRBJ2-3	CASSLVTLTDTQYF	TGTGCCAGCAGCTTAGTTACTCTCACAGATACGCAGTATTTT
once	TRBV2	-	TRBJ2-1	CASDAQGGTYNEQFF	TGTGCCAGCGATGCCCAGGGGGGCACCTACAATGAGCAGTTCTTC
-	TRBV25-1	TRBD1	TRBJ2-3	CASRLARGPADTQYF	TGTGCCAGCAGGCTGGCCAGGGGGCCAGCAGATACGCAGTATTTT
-	TRBV28	-	TRBJ1-1	CASSLGPSGETEAFF	TGTGCCAGCAGTTTAGGACCCTCGGGGGAAACTGAAGCTTTCTTT
-	TRBV30	TRBD1	TRBJ1-3	CAWSVGQRASGNTIYF	TGTGCCTGGAGTGTGGGACAGCGAGCGTCTGGAAACACCATATATTTT
-	TRBV5-4	TRBD2	TRBJ2-7	CASSERLAGAWEQYF	TGTGCCAGCAGCGAGAGACTAGCGGGAGCGTGGGAGCAGTACTTC
-	TRBV28	-	TRBJ2-5	CASSSLLSETQYF	TGTGCCAGCAGTTCGCTCCTATCGGAGACCCAGTACTTC
-	TRBV28	TRBD2	TRBJ2-3	CASRSLLARTTDTQYF	TGTGCCAGCAGGTCGTTACTAGCGCGAACTACAGATACGCAGTATTTT
few	TRBV11-2	TRBD2	TRBJ2-3	CASRWTSGPDTQYF	TGTGCCAGCAGATGGACTAGCGGACCCGATACGCAGTATTTT
-	TRBV7-9	-	TRBJ1-1	CASSSIGGSEAFF	TGTGCCAGCAGCTCTATTGGGGGGTCTGAAGCTTTCTTT
-	TRBV5-4	-	TRBJ2-1	CASSPYLGDSILGEQFF	TGTGCCAGCAGCCCGTACTTGGGTGACTCCATCTTGGGTGAGCAGTTCTTC
-	TRBV5-1	-	TRBJ1-4	CASSLQGSLSEKLFF	TGCGCCAGCAGCTTACAGGGATCCTTAAGTGAAAAACTGTTTTTT
-	TRBV10-3	TRBD1	TRBJ1-2	CAISESDRGNYGYTF	TGTGCCATCAGTGAGTCGGACAGGGGGAACTATGGCTACACCTTC
-	TRBV9	TRBD2	TRBJ2-5	CASSARLAGGYGETQYF	TGTGCCAGCAGCGCAAGACTAGCGGGAGGGTATGGGGAGACCCAGTACTTC
-	TRBV5-6	-	TRBJ2-3	CASSLRGGDTQYF	TGTGCCAGCAGCTTGAGAGGTGGAGATACGCAGTATTTT
-	TRBV4-2	TRBD2	TRBJ2-1	CASSQERSSGLSSYNEQFF	TGTGCCAGCAGCCAAGAGAGGTCTAGCGGCTTGAGCTCCTACAATGAGCAGTTCTTC
-	TRBV6-6	TRBD1	TRBJ1-2	CASRRKGQAWGYTF	TGTGCCAGCAGGAGAAAGGGACAGGCATGGGGCTACACCTTC
-	TRBV18	TRBD1	TRBJ1-6	CASSPPTGGGSPLHF	TGTGCCAGCTCACCACCAACAGGGGGAGGTTCACCCCTCCACTTT
-	TRBV5-4	-	TRBJ2-1	CASSATELAQNEQFF	TGTGCCAGCAGTGCGACGGAGCTAGCGCAGAATGAGCAGTTCTTC
-	TRBV4-2	TRBD2	TRBJ2-1	CASSPPIAGGPYNEQFF	TGTGCCAGCAGCCCACCCATAGCGGGAGGGCCGTACAATGAGCAGTTCTTC
once	TRBV7-9	TRBD1	TRBJ1-2	CASIPDAGTGGNYGYTF	TGTGCCAGCATCCCCGATGCAGGGACAGGCGGCAACTATGGCTACACCTTC
-	TRBV7-9	TRBD1	TRBJ1-2	CASSLDAWTGEYGYTF	TGTGCCAGCAGCCTAGACGCTTGGACAGGGGAGTACGGCTACACCTTC
once	TRBV19	TRBD1	TRBJ1-2	CASSLTGGSTGYTF	TGTGCCAGTAGTCTTACAGGGGGCTCTACTGGCTACACCTTC
-	TRBV5-4	-	TRBJ1-5	CASSSGGNNNQPQHF	TGTGCCAGCAGCTCTGGAGGGAATAACAATCAGCCCCAGCATTTT
-	TRBV7-8	TRBD1	TRBJ1-2	CASSLSGQGDGYTF	TGTGCCAGCAGCTTAAGCGGACAGGGAGATGGCTACACCTTC
-	TRBV27	-	TRBJ1-5	CASSFWGQPQHF	TGTGCCAGCAGTTTTTGGGGCCAGCCCCAGCATTTT
few	TRBV4-2	-	TRBJ1-1	CASSQGQAGEAEAFF	TGTGCCAGCAGCCAAGGACAGGCGGGGGAGGCTGAAGCTTTCTTT
-	TRBV5-1	TRBD1	TRBJ2-7	CASSSTHLVYGTGTYEQYF	TGCGCCAGCAGCTCCACTCACCTGGTGTACGGGACAGGAACCTACGAGCAGTACTTC
-	TRBV5-1	-	TRBJ1-1	CASAGGTEAFF	TGCGCCAGTGCAGGTGGCACTGAAGCTTTCTTT
few	TRBV4-1	TRBD1	TRBJ2-7	CASSRQGREEQYF	TGCGCCAGCAGCCGACAGGGTCGTGAGGAGCAGTACTTC
-	TRBV30	-	TRBJ2-1	CARTLHEGGEQFF	TGTGCCCGGACCCTCCACGAGGGAGGTGAGCAGTTCTTC
-	TRBV7-9	TRBD2	TRBJ2-1	CASRWGLATSSGEQFF	TGTGCCAGCAGATGGGGACTAGCGACTAGTTCGGGAGAGCAGTTCTTC
once	TRBV10-3	-	TRBJ1-2	CAISEQGLDYGYTF	TGTGCCATCAGCGAACAGGGTCTTGACTATGGCTACACCTTC
-	TRBV9	TRBD2	TRBJ2-2	CASSDDFKREGPGELFF	TGTGCCAGCAGCGACGACTTTAAGCGGGAGGGCCCCGGGGAGCTGTTTTTT
-	TRBV5-4	-	TRBJ1-2	CASSPQGRYGYTF	TGTGCCAGCAGTCCGCAGGGTCGGTATGGCTACACCTTC
-	TRBV6-5	TRBD2	TRBJ2-1	CASKREGLYNEQFF	TGTGCCAGTAAGCGGGAGGGCCTTTACAATGAGCAGTTCTTC
once	TRBV2	-	TRBJ1-1	CASSREQGTEAFF	TGTGCCAGCAGTCGCGAACAGGGCACTGAAGCTTTCTTT
-	TRBV5-6	-	TRBJ2-7	CASSLWRGHEQYF	TGTGCCAGCAGCTTGTGGAGGGGCCACGAGCAGTACTTC